These 6 T cell receptor beta chains came from one sample sequenced in a study of early T cells in non-severe SARS-CoV-2 infection. TCRdb processed the 5' RACE reads anew with MiXCR; each CDR3 protein has one entry. The data contain some 40,000 distinct CDR3 sequences, roughly 3.9% of them singletons. Sequenced sample: whole blood. The receptors here all came from an adult who was a healthcare worker with PCR-confirmed SARS-CoV-2 infection or an uninfected control (not recorded which).

At least ten counts were recorded for this clonotype. The V call is TRBV7-9, the J call TRBJ2-1; TRBD1 aligns across 10 bases. The CDR3 extends over 15 amino acids. J was trimmed by 8 bases and V by 7 bases; bases with no gene match: 11. Germline CDR1 SEHNR, CDR2 FQNEAQ (reference sequence). In DNA, the CDR3 is TGTGCCAGCACGAAGACAGGGGGCGCCTCGCATGAGCAGTTCTTC. Residues: CASTKTGGASHEQFF.

This clonotype appeared many times. This sequence joins TRBV6-1 and TRBJ1-6, with D possibly matching TRBD1 (6 bases). The V gene lost 3 bases and the J gene lost 3 bases, with 9 bases spanning the gap. The CDR3 contains 15 residues. Looked up from germline, CDR1 is MNHNS and CDR2 is SASEGT. The CDR3 DNA is TGTGCCAGCAGTGAGGACAGCGGCTATAATTCACCCCTCCACTTT. Amino acids: CASSEDSGYNSPLHF.

This clonotype was found many times. The chain has TRBV6-6 and TRBJ2-5, with 8 positions matching TRBD1. This CDR3 contains 14 residues. Germline V lookup: CDR1 MNHNY, CDR2 SVGAGI (reference sequence). Trimming removed 8 bases from V and 5 bases from J; junction bases left unmatched: 10. CDR3 sequence reads: CASASAGGWETQYF. The CDR3 nucleotides are TGTGCCAGCGCGTCCGCAGGGGGCTGGGAGACCCAGTACTTC.

This clonotype was observed a handful of times. The rearrangement links TRBV19 to TRBJ2-2; D possibly corresponds to TRBD2 (6 bases). Germline CDR1 is LNHDA and CDR2 is SQIVND (reference sequence). The CDR3 runs to 17 residues. Trimming left V 7 bases short and J 0 bases short, with 18 bases between. In nucleotides, the CDR3 is TGTGCCAGTATGAGACGGGGGAGATCCTCGAACACCGGGGAGCTGTTTTTT. It codes for CASMRRGRSSNTGELFF.

In its sample, this clonotype was seen many times. This chain uses TRBV6-2 or TRBV6-3 with TRBJ2-5, with D maybe TRBD2 (5 bases). Trimming pared 1 base from V and 5 bases from J, leaving 5 bases between. Germline V gene lookup returns CDR1 MNHEY and CDR2 SVGEGT. This CDR3 comprises 12 residues. The CDR3 reads CASSYWEETQYF. CDR3 in DNA: TGTGCCAGCAGTTACTGGGAGGAGACCCAGTACTTC.

This clonotype was detected many times. The chain joins TRBV6-2 or TRBV6-3 to TRBJ2-1; TRBD2 might be the D (5 bases). In germline, CDR1 is MNHEY, CDR2 SVGEGT. There are 15 residues in the CDR3. Trimming pared 8 bases from V and 1 base from J, leaving 15 bases between. The CDR3: CASLDRGWSYNEQFF. The CDR3, as DNA: TGTGCCAGCCTCGACCGCGGGTGGTCCTACAATGAGCAGTTCTTC.